This T cell receptor (beta chain) derives from a study of ipilimumab plus nivolumab after autologous stem cell transplantation. Germline CDR1 and CDR2: SGHDT and YYEEEE. The CDR3 sequence is 13 residues long. V lost 0 bases, J lost 2 bases, and 4 bases lay in between. This clone was found a few times. The method was immunoSEQ multiplex PCR; TCRdb's version includes in-frame clones alone and lacks a portion of them. The sample consists of roughly 9,800 clones, about 72% of them appearing once. This specimen consisted of PBMCs, obtained in a trial of ipilimumab plus nivolumab as post-transplant consolidation. This sequence joins TRBV5-6 and TRBJ2-3; D not certain. This receptor was identified in a female donor with multiple myeloma. CDR3 nucleotide sequence: TGTGCCAGCAGCTTGGGCCCCACAGATACGCAGTATTTT. Protein product: CASSLGPTDTQYF.